These 15 T cell receptor beta chains came from one sample sequenced in a study of radiation and T cells in renal cell carcinoma (dated by TCRdb to 2018 to 2021). The intended sense of this specimen's time point label: baseline pretreatment blood. The sample's treatment or condition label, decoded: 15 Gy SBRT to primary tumor, nephrectomy 4 weeks later. The library came from the immunoSEQ multiplex PCR assay. TCRdb limited this immuneACCESS table to in-frame rearrangements with V and J called. A share of clones is missing; checked studies link under half to unresolved V genes, and the rest is unexplained. Present in this sample are tens of thousands of clones, approximately 80% of which were seen just once. The ten largest account for almost 6.5% of the sample. Sequencing used blood, obtained from a patient whose treatment included radiotherapy and nephrectomy. Source of these receptors: a man between 60 and 75 years old with renal cell carcinoma.

This sequence joins TRBV6-1 and TRBJ2-7; unclear D gene. The CDR3 is 13 residues long. Trimming cost V 11 bases and J 0 bases, with 14 bases left between them. Germline V lookup: CDR1 MNHNS, CDR2 SASEGT. CDR3 coding DNA: TGTGCCGCCGGTGGTAGGAGCTCCTACGAGCAGTACTTC. Amino acid sequence: CAAGGRSSYEQYF.

The chain has TRBV7-8 and TRBJ2-7; 10 nucleotides line up with TRBD1. Germline CDR1 is SGHVS and CDR2 is FQNEAQ. The length of the CDR3 is 16 residues. The J segment lost 6 bases and the V segment lost 0 bases, leaving 8 bases of the junction unmatched. Here the CDR3 DNA reads TGTGCCAGCAGCTTAGCGGACAGGGGGACAATCGGCGAGCAGTACTTC. Protein sequence: CASSLADRGTIGEQYF.

The chain combines TRBV10-1 with TRBJ2-3, with 7 bases fitting TRBD2. Germline V gene data show CDR1 as WNHNN and CDR2 as SYGVQD (reference sequence). The ends lost 6 bases at V and 5 bases at J; junction bases unmatched: 8. CDR3 length: 14 residues. The CDR3 reads CASRTSSGVDTQYF. CDR3 DNA sequence: TGCGCCAGCAGGACTAGCTCGGGGGTAGATACGCAGTATTTT.

This chain connects TRBV27 to TRBJ2-1; TRBD2 matches at 16 bases. Germline V gene data show CDR1 as MNHEY and CDR2 as SMNVEV (reference sequence). V was clipped by 8 bases and J by 5 bases; unmatched bases: 15. The CDR3 is 19 amino acids. This chain's CDR3 is CASARGLAGGPSWDNEQFF. In DNA form, the CDR3 reads TGTGCCAGCGCCAGGGGACTAGCGGGAGGGCCAAGTTGGGACAATGAGCAGTTCTTC.

This clone was counted between two and nine times. The V call is TRBV5-1, the J call TRBJ2-1; 7 bases fit TRBD2. Germline V gives CDR1 SGHRS, CDR2 YFSETQ. The junction had 7 bases not matched to a gene; V was cut back by 3 bases and J by 4 bases. CDR3 length equals 15 residues. The CDR3 spells CASSYSSGDYNEQFF. CDR3 bases: TGCGCCAGCAGCTACTCTAGCGGAGATTACAATGAGCAGTTCTTC.

The chain uses TRBV5-1 and TRBJ2-7; 10 bases map to TRBD1. CDR1 is SGHRS, CDR2 YFSETQ, per germline. V was clipped by 4 bases and J by 6 bases; unmatched bases: 16. There are 17 residues in the CDR3. CDR3 in amino acids: CASSPGTGVQRVSEQYF. DNA for the CDR3: TGCGCCAGCAGCCCAGGGACAGGGGTACAACGAGTGAGCGAGCAGTACTTC.

This clone was found many times. This chain uses TRBV19 with TRBJ2-5; 9 positions match TRBD2. CDR1 is LNHDA and CDR2 is SQIVND in the germline V gene (reference sequence). Trimming cost V 1 base and J 5 bases; bases outside gene matches: 5. CDR3 length: 15 residues. CDR3 sequence: CASSIVSSGTETQYF. CDR3 sequence (DNA): TGTGCCAGTAGTATAGTGTCTAGCGGGACTGAGACCCAGTACTTC.

The chain links TRBV2 to TRBJ2-4; 7 bases match TRBD2. V was pared by 4 bases and J by 1 base, with 4 bases of the junction left unmatched. CDR1 is SNHLY, CDR2 FYNNEI, per germline. CDR3 length equals 15 residues. In nucleotides, the CDR3 is TGTGCCAGCAGTGGGGGAGGGGAGGCCAAAAACATTCAGTACTTC. This sequence encodes CASSGGGEAKNIQYF.

V gene TRBV19 combines with J gene TRBJ1-2; D not resolved. CDR3 length: 13 amino acids. Germline CDR1 is LNHDA and CDR2 is SQIVND (reference sequence). The germline V and J ends were trimmed by 0 bases and 4 bases, with 6 bases remaining between them. This CDR3 is CASSIDGSYGYTF. The DNA of the CDR3 is TGTGCCAGTAGTATAGACGGCAGCTATGGCTACACCTTC.

The V gene is TRBV19, the J gene TRBJ2-7; 10 nucleotides align to TRBD2. J gave up 4 bases and V 0 bases, and 9 bases lay outside the gene matches. Germline-derived CDR1 and CDR2 are LNHDA and SQIVND (reference sequence). The CDR3 is 17 amino acids. The CDR3 region has the DNA TGTGCCAGTAGTATAGACTACCAAGGGACTAGCGCTTACGAGCAGTACTTC. Protein: CASSIDYQGTSAYEQYF.

This sequence joins TRBV11-3 and TRBJ1-3; D is unclear. CDR1 is SGHNT and CDR2 is YENEEA in the germline V gene. The CDR3 extends over 13 amino acids. Trimming cost V 5 bases and J 4 bases, with 9 bases left between them. The CDR3 loop reads CASSLSAGNTIYF. The CDR3 DNA is TGTGCCAGCAGCCTCAGCGCGGGAAACACCATATATTTT.

This chain links TRBV28 with TRBJ1-2; tentatively, D is TRBD1 (6 bases). Germline V lookup: CDR1 MDHEN, CDR2 SYDVKM. V was trimmed by 6 bases and J by 4 bases, leaving 15 bases between them. The CDR3 contains 14 residues. The CDR3 loop is CASSSQQGSYGYTF. CDR3 DNA sequence: TGTGCCAGCAGCTCCCAACAGGGCTCCTATGGCTACACCTTC.

As regards this clone: Other DNA sequences in the same sample also yield this CDR3. The rearrangement links TRBV7-8 to TRBJ1-5; D is undetermined. Germline CDR1 and CDR2: SGHVS and FQNEAQ. There are 14 residues in the CDR3. V gave up 5 bases and J gave up 6 bases, with 14 bases separating them. The CDR3 nucleotides read TGTGCCAGCAGCGCTCGACTAGCGGGTCAGCCCCAGCATTTT. As protein: CASSARLAGQPQHF.

CDR3 nucleotide sequence: TGTGCCAGCAGCCAATCTGGTAGCGGGAAGTCCGAGCAGTACTTC. It specifies CASSQSGSGKSEQYF. The rearrangement joins TRBV6-6 to TRBJ2-7; TRBD2 matches 8 bases. Germline V gene sequence: CDR1 MNHNY, CDR2 SVGAGI (reference sequence). The CDR3 covers 15 residues. Losses at the gene ends were 6 bases for V and 6 bases for J; bases not matched to a gene: 13.

The gene calls are TRBV5-1 and TRBJ2-3; D is ambiguous. Trimming cost V 0 bases and J 0 bases, with 8 bases left between them. This CDR3 region has 15 residues. In germline, CDR1 is SGHRS, CDR2 YFSETQ. The CDR3 spells CASSLAVSSTDTQYF. CDR3 coding DNA: TGCGCCAGCAGCTTGGCCGTATCTAGCACAGATACGCAGTATTTT.